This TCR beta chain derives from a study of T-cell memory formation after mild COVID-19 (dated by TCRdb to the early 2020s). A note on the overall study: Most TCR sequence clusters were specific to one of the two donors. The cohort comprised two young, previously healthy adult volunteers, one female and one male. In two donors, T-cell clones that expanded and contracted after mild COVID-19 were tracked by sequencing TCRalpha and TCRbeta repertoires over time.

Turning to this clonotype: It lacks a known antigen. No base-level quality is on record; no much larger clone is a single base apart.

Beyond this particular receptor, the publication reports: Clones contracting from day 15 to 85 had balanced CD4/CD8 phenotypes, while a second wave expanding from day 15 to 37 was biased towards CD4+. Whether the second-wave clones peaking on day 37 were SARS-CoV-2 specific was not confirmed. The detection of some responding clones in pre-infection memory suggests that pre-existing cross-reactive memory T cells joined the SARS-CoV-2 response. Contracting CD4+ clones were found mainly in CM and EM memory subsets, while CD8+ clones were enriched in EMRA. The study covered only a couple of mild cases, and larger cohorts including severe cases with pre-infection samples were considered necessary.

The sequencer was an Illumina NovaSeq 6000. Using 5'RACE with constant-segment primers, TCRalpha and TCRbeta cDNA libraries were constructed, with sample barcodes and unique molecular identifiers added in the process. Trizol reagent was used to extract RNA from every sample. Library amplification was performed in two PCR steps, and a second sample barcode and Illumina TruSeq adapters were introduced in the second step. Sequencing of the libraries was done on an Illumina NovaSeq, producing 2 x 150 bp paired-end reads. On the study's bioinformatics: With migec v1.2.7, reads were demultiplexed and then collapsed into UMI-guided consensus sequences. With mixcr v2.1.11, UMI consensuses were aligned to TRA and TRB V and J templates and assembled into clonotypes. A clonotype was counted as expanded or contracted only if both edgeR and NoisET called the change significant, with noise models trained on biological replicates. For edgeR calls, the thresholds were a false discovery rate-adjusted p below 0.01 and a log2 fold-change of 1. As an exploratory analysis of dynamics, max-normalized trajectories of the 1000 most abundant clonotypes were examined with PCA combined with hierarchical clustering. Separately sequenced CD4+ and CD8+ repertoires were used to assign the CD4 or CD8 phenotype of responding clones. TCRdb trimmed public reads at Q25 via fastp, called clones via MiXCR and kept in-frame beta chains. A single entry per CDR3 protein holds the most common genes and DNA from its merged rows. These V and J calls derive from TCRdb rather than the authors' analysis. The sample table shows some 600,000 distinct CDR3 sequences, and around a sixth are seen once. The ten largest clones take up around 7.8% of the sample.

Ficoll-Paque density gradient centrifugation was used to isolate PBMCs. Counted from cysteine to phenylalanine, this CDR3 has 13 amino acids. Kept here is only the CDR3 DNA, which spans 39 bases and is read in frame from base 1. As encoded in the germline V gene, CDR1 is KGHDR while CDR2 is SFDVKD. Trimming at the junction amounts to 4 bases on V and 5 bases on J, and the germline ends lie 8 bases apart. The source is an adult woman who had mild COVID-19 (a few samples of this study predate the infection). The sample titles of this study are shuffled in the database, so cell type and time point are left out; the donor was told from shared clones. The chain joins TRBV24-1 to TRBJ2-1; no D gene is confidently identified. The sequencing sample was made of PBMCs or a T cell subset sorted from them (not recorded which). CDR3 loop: CATSDLRDNEQFF. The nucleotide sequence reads TGTGCCACCAGTGACCTCCGGGACAATGAGCAGTTCTTC.